The 30 T cell receptor beta chains reported below all come from one sample, sequenced in a study of blood T cell repertoires in COVID-19. The data were produced by immunoSEQ multiplex PCR, yet TCRdb's version contains in-frame clones alone and is incomplete. The table lists approximately 290,000 clones, about four fifths of them singletons, with approximately 15% in the top ten. The sample taken for sequencing was peripheral blood. The receptors were gathered from a person aged 70 to 85 with COVID-19, enrolled during active disease.

This clone was detected only once. The genes are TRBV19 and TRBJ1-1, with 8 bases aligning to TRBD1. This CDR3 region has 13 residues. Germline CDR1 reads LNHDA; CDR2 reads SQIVND (reference sequence). J gave up 2 bases and V 6 bases, and 2 bases lay outside the gene matches. CDR3 DNA sequence: TGTGCCAGTAGACAGGGGGAAAACACTGAAGCTTTCTTT. Protein sequence: CASRQGENTEAFF.

This clone was counted once. The V gene is TRBV5-4, the J gene TRBJ2-3; 7 bases agree with TRBD2. The trim removed 0 bases at V and 1 base at J, leaving 2 bases unmatched. Per the germline V gene, CDR1 is SGHNT and CDR2 is YYREEE (reference sequence). The CDR3 is 15 residues long. This CDR3 is CASSLGLARTDTQYF. The CDR3 coding sequence is TGTGCCAGCAGCTTGGGACTAGCCCGCACAGATACGCAGTATTTT.

The chain joins TRBV20-1 to TRBJ1-2, with 7 bases lining up with TRBD1. Trimming cost V 7 bases and J 7 bases; bases outside gene matches: 6. The germline V gene has CDR1 DFQATT and CDR2 SNEGSKA (reference sequence). The CDR3 extends over 11 amino acids. The CDR3 reads CSVEGALGYTF. The CDR3 bases are TGCAGTGTTGAGGGGGCGCTTGGCTACACCTTC.

The rearrangement uses TRBV6-5 and TRBJ1-6; 8 bases fit TRBD1. V was clipped by 10 bases and J by 2 bases; unmatched bases: 4. Germline CDR1 is MNHEY and CDR2 is SVGAGI. This CDR3 is built from 14 residues. CDR3 amino acids: CAILQGAYNSPLHF. CDR3 in DNA: TGTGCCATCCTACAGGGGGCCTATAATTCACCCCTCCACTTT.

This clone occurred a few times. The chain couples TRBV10-3 to TRBJ2-7, with 9 bases aligning to TRBD1. Germline-derived CDR1 and CDR2 are ENHRY and SYGVKD. The CDR3 has 15 residues. The ends lost 10 bases at V and 1 base at J; junction bases unmatched: 11. CDR3 region: CATIRQGETSYEQYF. CDR3 bases: TGTGCCACCATTCGACAGGGGGAGACGTCCTACGAGCAGTACTTC.

This clone was detected once. This chain joins TRBV28 and TRBJ2-5; D is perhaps TRBD1 (5 bases). CDR1 and CDR2 from the germline V gene are MDHEN and SYDVKM. This CDR3 is built from 15 residues. With 3 bases removed from V and 0 bases from J, the gap between germline ends came to 11 bases. CDR3 nucleotide sequence: TGTGCCAGCAGTTTTCTTCGACAGTACCAAGAGACCCAGTACTTC. Its translation is CASSFLRQYQETQYF.

The chain uses TRBV14 and TRBJ2-3, with D hard to call. V lost 4 bases and J 6 bases, leaving 8 bases between the germline ends. Germline assignment: CDR1 SGHDN and CDR2 FVKESK. The CDR3 is made up of 12 amino acids. As DNA, the CDR3 is TGTGCCAGCAGCCCAGAGCGCGATACGCAGTATTTT. It translates to CASSPERDTQYF.

J is TRBJ2-4 and V is TRBV2; 7 nucleotides agree with TRBD1. V was clipped by 8 bases and J by 3 bases; unmatched bases: 7. CDR3 length equals 14 residues. The V gene's germline CDR1 is SNHLY and CDR2 FYNNEI. The CDR3 reads CASRTRDSKNIQYF. The CDR3 region has the DNA TGTGCCAGCCGCACCCGGGACAGCAAAAACATTCAGTACTTC.

This clone was seen once. The V gene is TRBV15, the J gene TRBJ1-4; no firm D call. Trimming left V 0 bases short and J 0 bases short, with 11 bases between. This CDR3 is 17 amino acids long. Germline V gene data show CDR1 as LNHNV and CDR2 as YYDKDF (reference sequence). In DNA form, the CDR3 reads TGTGCCACCAGCAGAGATAGATTTACAGCAACTAATGAAAAACTGTTTTTT. It specifies CATSRDRFTATNEKLFF.

The V gene is TRBV27, the J gene TRBJ2-1; D perhaps matches TRBD2 (5 bases). V lost 5 bases and J lost 8, with 19 bases in between. Per the germline V gene, CDR1 is MNHEY and CDR2 is SMNVEV (reference sequence). The CDR3 spans 15 residues. CDR3 loop: CASSPEVRRLDEQFF. CDR3 nucleotides: TGTGCCAGCAGTCCGGAGGTGAGAAGGTTGGATGAGCAGTTCTTC.

This clone was recorded only once. The chain has TRBV19 and TRBJ2-5; perhaps TRBD1 as D (7 bases). The V end lost 6 bases, the J end lost 9 bases, and 23 bases lay between the germline ends. The length of the CDR3 is 15 residues. CDR1 is LNHDA and CDR2 is SQIVND in the germline V gene (reference sequence). CDR3 loop: CASSTGTAPSGAQYF. Written as DNA, the CDR3 is TGTGCCAGTAGCACCGGGACAGCGCCCTCGGGGGCCCAGTACTTC.

This sequence joins TRBV28 and TRBJ1-5; tentatively, D is TRBD1 (6 bases). Germline-derived CDR1 and CDR2 are MDHEN and SYDVKM. The CDR3 is 14 amino acids. V was clipped by 5 bases and J by 0 bases, with 8 bases between them. Here the CDR3 reads CASSEGGSNQPQHF. Here the CDR3 DNA reads TGTGCCAGCAGTGAAGGGGGTAGCAATCAGCCCCAGCATTTT. Filled out from reference TRBV28 and TRBJ1-5, the complete variable domain reads DVKVTQSSRYLVKRTGEKVFLECVQDMDHENMFWYRQDPGLGLRLIYFSYDVKMKEKGDIPEGYSVSREKKERFSLILESASTNQTSMYLCASSEGGSNQPQHFGDGTRLSIL.

This chain links TRBV25-1 with TRBJ1-1, with TRBD1 matching 8 bases. The trim removed 3 bases at V and 3 bases at J, leaving 6 bases unmatched. Germline V gives CDR1 MGHDK, CDR2 SYGVNS. The CDR3 has 15 amino acids. CDR3 sequence reads: CASSDPTGGDTEAFF. For the CDR3, the DNA is TGTGCCAGCAGTGACCCCACAGGGGGGGACACTGAAGCTTTCTTT.

The chain uses TRBV30 and TRBJ1-4; D ambiguous. Germline V gene sequence: CDR1 GTSNPN, CDR2 SVGIG (reference sequence). This CDR3 comprises 12 residues. V was trimmed by 4 bases and J by 4 bases, leaving 7 bases between them. The CDR3 spells CAWKQLNEKLFF. The CDR3 DNA follows: TGTGCCTGGAAACAGCTTAATGAAAAACTGTTTTTT.

This CDR3 is CASSSDFSIAYEQYF. The CDR3 nucleotides read TGTGCCAGCTCCTCGGACTTTAGTATAGCCTACGAGCAGTACTTC. The rearrangement uses TRBV27 and TRBJ2-7; D is perhaps TRBD2 (5 bases). The CDR3 has 15 amino acids. Germline V gives CDR1 MNHEY, CDR2 SMNVEV (reference sequence). Trimming stripped 8 bases from V and 2 bases from J, with 19 bases between.

This chain connects TRBV5-5 to TRBJ1-2; D may be TRBD1 (6 bases). Germline assignment: CDR1 SGHKS and CDR2 YYEKEE (reference sequence). This CDR3 is 15 amino acids long. The germline V and J ends were trimmed by 1 base and 4 bases, with 14 bases remaining between them. CDR3 DNA sequence: TGTGCCAGCAGCTTGTTTCAGGGGCATAGCTATGGCTACACCTTC. It encodes CASSLFQGHSYGYTF. Combining the CDR3 with reference TRBV5-5 and TRBJ1-2 gives the whole variable domain DAGVTQSPTHLIKTRGQQVTLRCSPISGHKSVSWYQQVLGQGPQFIFQYYEKEERGRGNFPDRFSARQFPNYSSELNVNALLLGDSALYLCASSLFQGHSYGYTFGSGTRLTVV.

The genes are TRBV5-6 and TRBJ1-1; D is uncertain. V dropped 4 bases and J dropped 3 bases, with 13 bases sitting between them. Germline lookup yields CDR1 SGHDT and CDR2 YYEEEE. This CDR3 is built from 14 residues. CDR3 in amino acids: CASSAYSPDTEAFF. In DNA, the CDR3 is TGTGCCAGCAGCGCCTACAGTCCTGACACTGAAGCTTTCTTT.

A single count supports this clone. The J gene is TRBJ1-2, the V gene TRBV6-5, with TRBD1 matching over 8 bases. This CDR3 comprises 13 residues. The ends lost 3 bases at V and 8 bases at J; junction bases unmatched: 5. Per the germline V gene, CDR1 is MNHEY and CDR2 is SVGAGI. Written as DNA, the CDR3 is TGTGCCAGCAGTTATCAGGGGGCGACCGGCTACACCTTC. Its protein product is CASSYQGATGYTF.

This chain links TRBV15 with TRBJ2-7; 7 bases align to TRBD1. With V trimmed by 4 bases and J by 0 bases, 3 bases remained unmatched. The CDR3 is 14 amino acids. Looked up from germline, CDR1 is LNHNV and CDR2 is YYDKDF (reference sequence). CDR3 coding DNA: TGTGCCACCAGCAAGGACAGGAACTCCTACGAGCAGTACTTC. It is translated as CATSKDRNSYEQYF.

The chain couples TRBV19 to TRBJ1-3; TRBD1 aligns across 8 bases. Germline CDR1 LNHDA, CDR2 SQIVND (reference sequence). V trimming: 9 bases; J trimming: 0 bases; junction bases outside the gene matches: 16. The CDR3 runs to 18 residues. CDR3 in DNA: TGTGCCAGCATTAACCCTAGGGACAGGTCGAGCTCTGGAAACACCATATATTTT. Residues: CASINPRDRSSSGNTIYF. Using reference TRBV19 and TRBJ1-3 for the parts outside the CDR3, the full variable domain is DGGITQSPKYLFRKEGQNVTLSCEQNLNHDAMYWYRQDPGQGLRLIYYSQIVNDFQKGDIAEGYSVSREKKESFPLTVTSAQKNPTAFYLCASINPRDRSSSGNTIYFGEGSWLTVV.

The DNA of the CDR3 is TGCGCCAGCAGACCAGTCGGGGGCTACAATGAGCAGTTCTTC. This sequence encodes CASRPVGGYNEQFF. The chain recombines TRBV5-1 with TRBJ2-1, with TRBD2 as a possible D gene (6 bases). From germline, CDR1 is SGHRS and CDR2 YFSETQ. The CDR3 is 14 residues long. V shed 5 bases and J shed 3 bases, with 12 bases lying between them.

As DNA, the CDR3 is TGTGCCAGCAGGGGAGGGACAGGGGGCGCACGCGAGCAGTACTTC. Protein product: CASRGGTGGAREQYF. This chain uses TRBV6-5 with TRBJ2-7; TRBD1 matches at 12 bases. The ends lost 6 bases at V and 6 bases at J; junction bases unmatched: 9. The CDR3 totals 15 residues. Germline CDR1 and CDR2: MNHEY and SVGAGI.

The J gene is TRBJ2-1, the V gene TRBV4-2; 9 bases fit TRBD2. Germline CDR1 reads LGHNA; CDR2 reads YNFKEQ. The CDR3 has 21 residues. Germline trimming cut 0 bases from V and 0 bases from J; bases unmatched to any gene: 15. Here the CDR3 reads CASSQDPTSGLSPSSYNEQFF. The CDR3 nucleotides read TGTGCCAGCAGCCAAGATCCGACTAGCGGCCTATCGCCGAGCTCCTACAATGAGCAGTTCTTC.

The chain links TRBV4-2 to TRBJ2-1; 11 bases line up with TRBD2. CDR3 length: 17 residues. Germline V gives CDR1 LGHNA, CDR2 YNFKEQ. V dropped 3 bases and J dropped 2; count of bases not matched to a gene: 6. CDR3 amino acids: CASSQDMTSGTYNEQFF. The CDR3 coding sequence is TGTGCCAGCAGCCAGGACATGACTAGCGGGACCTACAATGAGCAGTTCTTC.

The chain employs TRBV19 and TRBJ1-2; TRBD1 aligns across 9 bases. Per the germline V gene, CDR1 is LNHDA and CDR2 is SQIVND (reference sequence). V trimming: 8 bases; J trimming: 8 bases; junction bases outside the gene matches: 6. CDR3 size: 12 residues. CDR3 region: CASSQGARGYTF. In DNA form, the CDR3 reads TGTGCCAGTTCACAGGGGGCGCGCGGCTACACCTTC.

This sequence joins TRBV6-2 or TRBV6-3 and TRBJ1-1; TRBD1 matches at 10 bases. There are 17 residues in the CDR3. The V and J ends lost 4 bases and 4 bases, in that order; junction bases with no gene match: 12. Germline CDR1 MNHEY, CDR2 SVGEGT. CDR3 region: CASSFSTGGAWGTEAFF. DNA for the CDR3: TGTGCCAGCAGTTTCTCGACAGGGGGCGCATGGGGCACTGAAGCTTTCTTT.

The genes are TRBV19 and TRBJ2-7, with D unresolved. Germline V gene data show CDR1 as LNHDA and CDR2 as SQIVND (reference sequence). V was clipped by 0 bases and J by 5 bases, with 8 bases between them. The CDR3 length is 13 residues. CDR3 coding DNA: TGTGCCAGTAGTATAGATGAGTTCAACGAGCAGTACTTC. This translates into CASSIDEFNEQYF.

This sequence joins TRBV5-1 and TRBJ2-7; D possibly corresponds to TRBD1 (5 bases). Germline values: CDR1 SGHRS, CDR2 YFSETQ. V was cut by 0 bases and J by 5 bases, with 12 bases left in between. The CDR3 runs to 14 residues. Here the CDR3 reads CASSLVRQGNEQYF. The CDR3, as DNA: TGCGCCAGCAGCTTGGTACGTCAGGGCAACGAGCAGTACTTC.

The rearrangement uses TRBV5-1 and TRBJ1-1; maybe TRBD1 (6 bases). CDR1 is SGHRS, CDR2 YFSETQ, per germline. Trimming stripped 1 base from V and 6 bases from J, with 25 bases between. The CDR3 extends over 18 amino acids. The CDR3 protein is CASSLLGRGRGSVSEAFF. CDR3 in DNA: TGCGCCAGCAGCTTGCTTGGCCGGGGGCGGGGGAGTGTGTCTGAAGCTTTCTTT.

This clone was seen once. V and J are TRBV29-1 and TRBJ1-5; TRBD1 matches 11 bases. Germline V gives CDR1 SQVTM, CDR2 ANQGSEA. The CDR3 is 16 amino acids. After removal of 6 bases from V and 0 bases from J, the junction contained 7 bases not matched to a gene. CDR3 nucleotides: TGCAGCGTAGGACAGGGGGCAAAGAATAGCAATCAGCCCCAGCATTTT. Encoded protein: CSVGQGAKNSNQPQHF.